This TCR beta chain was recorded in a study of cytomegalovirus exposure and HLA in healthy donors. With respect to this clone: Its specificity is not known.

Assay used: immunoSEQ multiplex PCR; TCRdb lists only in-frame clones, some missing. The data show roughly 140,000 clones, 90% to 95% seen once. Broader study findings: According to a subsequent analysis, TCR clusters from the first cohort were inclined to appear together in the 120 validation repertoires. High specificity and sensitivity for cytomegalovirus status were reported for the classifier. Associated with cytomegalovirus, according to the listing, were 170 or so TCR beta chains. Among TCR sequences, most were rare, though some public TCRs appeared in many donors.

The sample was PBMCs. The TCR was taken from a man aged 18 to 30 in good health and CMV-seronegative.

CDR3 DNA: TGTGCCAGCAGTTCAGGGACAGGGGGCGCCGGGGAGACCCAGTACTTC. Translated: CASSSGTGGAGETQYF. The chain recombines TRBV6-6 with TRBJ2-5; 12 bases are a match to TRBD1. The V gene end was trimmed by 4 bases and the J gene end by 5 bases; junction bases not matched to a gene: 8. The CDR3 consists of 16 residues. Germline CDR1 is MNHNY and CDR2 is SVGAGI (reference sequence).